This T cell receptor (beta chain) was profiled in a study of T-cell memory formation after mild COVID-19. Study details: TCR clusters were mostly donor specific.

TCRdb called the 5' RACE reads again in MiXCR, with one record for every CDR3 protein. The table includes 140,000 or so distinct CDR3 sequences, about a fifth detected once. Germline V gene lookup returns CDR1 SGHTA and CDR2 FQGNSA. J gave up 3 bases and V 5 bases, and 5 bases lay outside the gene matches. This CDR3 region has 15 residues. This chain joins TRBV7-2 and TRBJ2-5; 11 bases are a match to TRBD2. The sequencing input was PBMCs or a T cell subset sorted from them (not recorded which). This sequence was found in an adult woman who had mild COVID-19 (a few samples of this study predate the infection). Cell type and time point are not known. The CDR3 region has the DNA TGTGCCAGCAGCCGAGTAGCGGGAGGGAAAGAGACCCAGTACTTC. This translates into CASSRVAGGKETQYF.